This TCR beta chain was profiled in a study of T cells expressing NK-cell markers (dated by TCRdb to the early 2020s). At the level of the whole study: Three sorted T-cell subsets (CD3+CD56+NKG2C+, CD3+CD56+NKG2C- and CD3+CD56-NKG2C+) from roughly 8 donors had their TCR beta-chain repertoires profiled. Among the eight sequenced donors, seven were HCMV-seropositive and one was HCMV-seronegative. The study sequenced eight donors, all healthy volunteers chosen at random: three men and five women. The libraries were sequenced on Illumina HiSeq 2000/2500, MiSeq or NextSeq, producing 2 x 150 bp reads.

The sample was run on an Illumina HiSeq 2000. TCR beta cDNA libraries were prepared using 5'RACE template switching, which introduced a universal primer site and unique molecular identifiers. cDNA synthesis was primed from the TCR beta constant segment and was followed by two successive PCR amplification steps. As for the authors' bioinformatics: MIGEC was used to demultiplex reads and group the reads by UMI, and MiTCR was used to assemble and quantify clonotypes. Only TCR cDNA sequences supported by at least two reads were kept to exclude erroneous sequences. The tcR package was used for downstream repertoire analysis, and clonotypes were matched between fractions using CDR3 nucleotide sequence together with V segment. VDJmatch was used to annotate antigen specificity against VDJdb, with one amino acid substitution in CDR3 permitted. TCRdb reprocessed the public reads and reports one entry per CDR3 protein sequence, without DNA. The V and J calls were determined by TCRdb, not by the authors. The data table for this sample lists about 540,000 distinct CDR3 sequences. Jointly, the top ten make up 3.5% to 4.5% of the sample.

Taken from the germline V gene, the CDR1 and CDR2 loops are LGHNA and YSLEER. The cysteine opens and the phenylalanine closes a CDR3 of 13 amino acids. Only the protein sequence is given. HCMV serostatus was determined by detecting HCMV-specific IgG in serum with a commercial ELISA kit. Ficoll density gradient centrifugation was used to isolate peripheral blood mononuclear cells from blood. Study-level results and caveats: It remained unclear whether the expanded NKG2C-expressing T cell clones were specific for HCMV antigens. In over five donors, the dominant CD3+CD56+NKG2C+ clonotypes were among the top 10 CD8+ clonotypes and accounted for about 1.0-7.5% of CD8+ T cells. Those dominant clonotypes were again the most abundant among CD3+CD56-NKG2C+ cells in a handful of donors, at about 28.3-65%.

In regard to this clonotype: The target of this receptor is not known.

The receptor chain draws on TRBV4-3 and TRBJ2-1; TCRdb reports TRBD2, a call that lacks DNA to check it against. What was sequenced was blood T cells: a sorted CD56 or NKG2C T cell subset, CD4+ or CD8+ T cells, or bulk PBMC T cells (not recorded which). The receptor was isolated from a man between 18 and 29 years old in good health. Donor details come from another sample of the same person, matched by shared clones. The CDR3 reads as follows: CASSQGSGREQFF.